This TCR beta chain was documented in a study of T cell responses to AZD1222 COVID-19 vaccine. The table came from immunoSEQ multiplex PCR; TCRdb's copy has only in-frame clones and leaves some out. The sample comprises tens of thousands of clones, about 94% of which are singletons, and under 3.5% rests with the top ten. Germline V gene lookup returns CDR1 MGHDK and CDR2 SYGVNS. Trimming pared 6 bases from V and 2 bases from J, leaving 10 bases between. This CDR3 is built from 13 residues. Overall study results and limits: The donors showed a predominance of white British ancestry and of females, with possible underestimation of clonal diversity.

A word on this clone: No antigen is known for it.

The chain couples TRBV25-1 to TRBJ2-5, with D possibly TRBD2 on 5 matching bases. This material consisted of peripheral blood, taken 28 days after the second AZD1222 dose. The receptor comes from an adult who received the AZD1222 COVID-19 vaccine. The CDR3 spells CASRRTPQETQYF. CDR3 coding DNA: TGTGCCAGCAGGAGGACTCCTCAAGAGACCCAGTACTTC.